A single sample gave rise to the 27 T cell receptor beta chains below, sequenced in a study of cytomegalovirus exposure and HLA in healthy donors. The PCR contained 60 Vbeta and 13 Jbeta primers. Only in-frame clones appear in the TCRdb table, and some are missing; sequencing was by immunoSEQ multiplex PCR. In the table there are about 160,000 clones, roughly two thirds of which are singletons. Sequencing used PBMCs. Receptors originate from a woman under 30 in good health and CMV-seropositive.

The chain couples TRBV19 to TRBJ1-2; tentatively, D is TRBD1 (5 bases). The CDR3 is made up of 17 amino acids. V dropped 4 bases and J dropped 4 bases, with 22 bases sitting between them. Germline CDR1 LNHDA, CDR2 SQIVND (reference sequence). The DNA of the CDR3 is TGTGCCAGTAGTACAGGGCATTCGGCAGCCGATCTCTATGGCTACACCTTC. It translates to CASSTGHSAADLYGYTF.

This clone has a handful of counts. V gene TRBV5-4 combines with J gene TRBJ2-5, with 12 bases lining up with TRBD2. The V gene end was trimmed by 3 bases and the J gene end by 5 bases; junction bases not matched to a gene: 5. This CDR3 region has 15 residues. Germline CDR1 is SGHNT and CDR2 is YYREEE (reference sequence). This CDR3 is CASSYLAGGRETQYF. The CDR3 coding sequence is TGTGCCAGCAGCTACCTAGCGGGGGGGCGGGAGACCCAGTACTTC.

This clone was seen only once. The rearrangement joins TRBV6-5 to TRBJ1-2; D call uncertain. CDR1 and CDR2 from the germline V gene are MNHEY and SVGAGI. V gave up 0 bases and J gave up 3 bases, with 8 bases separating them. This CDR3 is built from 14 residues. CDR3 protein: CASSYSRTDYGYTF. The CDR3 DNA reads as TGTGCCAGCAGTTACTCGAGAACGGACTATGGCTACACCTTC.

The V call is TRBV6-5, the J call TRBJ1-3; D perhaps matches TRBD1 (5 bases). CDR1 is MNHEY and CDR2 is SVGAGI in the germline V gene. With 9 bases removed from V and 2 bases from J, the gap between germline ends came to 11 bases. The CDR3 has 13 residues. The chain's CDR3 is CASGRGAGNTIYF. For the CDR3, the DNA is TGTGCCAGTGGACGGGGGGCTGGAAACACCATATATTTT.

The rearrangement links TRBV10-3 to TRBJ2-3; 7 bases match TRBD2. The J segment lost 5 bases and the V segment lost 0 bases, leaving 11 bases of the junction unmatched. This CDR3 is built from 17 residues. CDR1 is ENHRY, CDR2 SYGVKD, per germline. The CDR3 reads CAISESPAGPPGDTQYF. CDR3 nucleotides: TGTGCCATCAGTGAGTCTCCAGCGGGACCCCCGGGAGATACGCAGTATTTT.

This clone was seen a handful of times. The V and J genes are TRBV7-2 and TRBJ2-3; 7 bases agree with TRBD1. There are 16 residues in the CDR3. Trimming cost V 5 bases and J 0 bases; bases outside gene matches: 8. The V gene's germline CDR1 is SGHTA and CDR2 FQGNSA. In DNA form, the CDR3 reads TGTGCCAGCAGCCCCGGGACAGTCACTAGCACAGATACGCAGTATTTT. Its translation is CASSPGTVTSTDTQYF.

This chain links TRBV10-3 with TRBJ1-2, with D possibly TRBD1 on 5 matching bases. CDR1 ENHRY and CDR2 SYGVKD come from the germline V gene. V was pared by 3 bases and J by 4 bases, with 15 bases between. This CDR3 region has 15 residues. CDR3 coding DNA: TGTGCCATCAGTGACCCCCCCCAGGGTAGCTATGGCTACACCTTC. This translates into CAISDPPQGSYGYTF.

Only a few counts were recorded for this clone. V gene TRBV4-3 combines with J gene TRBJ1-2; no clear D. Germline CDR1 is LGHNA and CDR2 is YSLEER. The CDR3 length is 15 residues. V was clipped by 3 bases and J by 2 bases, with 13 bases between them. The CDR3 sequence: CASSQRRTGNYGYTF. The CDR3 bases are TGCGCCAGCAGCCAGAGGAGGACGGGAAACTATGGCTACACCTTC.

This clone has more than one count but fewer than ten. V is TRBV7-8 and J is TRBJ1-5; 8 positions agree with TRBD1. The germline CDR1 and CDR2 sequences are SGHVS and FQNEAQ. The junction had 2 bases not matched to a gene; V was cut back by 5 bases and J by 5 bases. The CDR3 runs 13 residues. The CDR3 bases are TGTGCCAGCAGCACGGACAGGGATCAGCCCCAGCATTTT. It translates to CASSTDRDQPQHF.

V usage is TRBV23-1 and J usage is TRBJ1-5; D call uncertain. TRBV23-1 is annotated as an ORF whose role is uncertain. This CDR3 spans 13 amino acids. Trimming left V 4 bases short and J 4 bases short, with 8 bases between. The CDR3 sequence is CASSRDFNQPQHF. The CDR3 nucleotides are TGCGCCAGCAGTCGAGATTTTAATCAGCCCCAGCATTTT.

The V and J genes are TRBV30 and TRBJ1-3; D might be TRBD1 (5 bases). In germline, CDR1 is GTSNPN, CDR2 SVGIG (reference sequence). The CDR3 is made up of 14 amino acids. V lost 5 bases and J lost 0, with 11 bases in between. The CDR3 DNA follows: TGTGCCTGGGACATACAGGCCTCTGGAAACACCATATATTTT. It translates to CAWDIQASGNTIYF.

This clone was seen more than once but under ten times. The rearrangement uses TRBV29-1 and TRBJ1-1; D might be TRBD1 (6 bases). Germline CDR1 reads SQVTM; CDR2 reads ANQGSEA. CDR3 length: 12 amino acids. The V end lost 6 bases, the J end lost 1 base, and 9 bases lay between the germline ends. The CDR3 DNA sequence: TGCAGCGTCTGGACAGAGAACACTGAAGCTTTCTTT. It yields the protein CSVWTENTEAFF. The full variable domain, rest sourced from reference TRBV29-1 and TRBJ1-1, is SAVISQKPSRDICQRGTSLTIQCQVDSQVTMMFWYRQQPGQSLTLIATANQGSEATYESGFVIDKFPISRPNLTFSTLTVSNMSPEDSSIYLCSVWTENTEAFFGQGTRLTVV.

This clone was seen a single time. The chain uses TRBV27 and TRBJ2-5, with TRBD2 matching 8 bases. The assigned J gene may be wrong: the sequence end matches TRBJ2-7 better. The CDR3 sequence is 16 residues long. Germline CDR1 and CDR2: MNHEY and SMNVEV (reference sequence). CDR3 sequence reads: CASKPDEREWAYEQYF. As DNA, the CDR3 is TGTGCCAGCAAACCTGATGAGCGGGAGTGGGCCTACGAGCAGTACTTC.

The genes are TRBV28 and TRBJ2-2; D not certain. The germline V gene encodes CDR1 MDHEN and CDR2 SYDVKM. V gave up 8 bases and J gave up 3 bases, with 7 bases separating them. The CDR3 runs 12 residues. DNA of the CDR3: TGTGCCAGCCAGGTGTACACCGGGGAGCTGTTTTTT. This gives the protein CASQVYTGELFF.

This clone was picked up a small number of times. This chain connects TRBV5-5 to TRBJ2-7, with 7 bases identical to TRBD1. This CDR3 is built from 14 residues. V shed 4 bases, J shed 0 bases, and the junction held 4 bases outside the gene matches. Germline CDR1 SGHKS, CDR2 YYEKEE (reference sequence). CDR3 in amino acids: CASSTTGNSYEQYF. The CDR3 DNA follows: TGTGCCAGCAGCACGACAGGGAACTCCTACGAGCAGTACTTC. Full variable domain (rest looked up from reference TRBV5-5 and TRBJ2-7): DAGVTQSPTHLIKTRGQQVTLRCSPISGHKSVSWYQQVLGQGPQFIFQYYEKEERGRGNFPDRFSARQFPNYSSELNVNALLLGDSALYLCASSTTGNSYEQYFGPGTRLTVT.

This clone was detected a few times. The chain recombines TRBV6-5 with TRBJ1-1; possible D gene TRBD1, 6 bases. Germline CDR1 reads MNHEY; CDR2 reads SVGAGI. The CDR3 has 15 residues. The V and J ends lost 3 bases and 5 bases respectively, with 16 bases between them. The CDR3 loop is CASSYGGARGTEAFF. CDR3 DNA sequence: TGTGCCAGCAGTTATGGGGGGGCGCGGGGGACTGAAGCTTTCTTT.

In this sample, this clone turned up a few times. The chain employs TRBV29-1 and TRBJ2-5; D might be TRBD1 (6 bases). Germline loops: CDR1 SQVTM, CDR2 ANQGSEA. The CDR3 has 11 residues. Trimming left V 7 bases short and J 4 bases short, with 10 bases between. The CDR3 sequence is CSARGRETQYF. CDR3 in DNA: TGCAGCGCCAGGGGACGAGAGACCCAGTACTTC.

This chain joins TRBV6-5 and TRBJ2-1, with TRBD2 as a possible D gene (5 bases). Germline-derived CDR1 and CDR2 are MNHEY and SVGAGI. The CDR3 contains 16 residues. The germline V and J ends were trimmed by 3 bases and 9 bases, with 21 bases remaining between them. The CDR3 loop reads CASSYQMTGFTIEQFF. CDR3 bases: TGTGCCAGCAGTTATCAAATGACGGGGTTTACTATTGAGCAGTTCTTC.

The chain employs TRBV19 and TRBJ2-7; tentative D call: TRBD2 (5 bases). Germline CDR1 is LNHDA and CDR2 is SQIVND (reference sequence). This CDR3 comprises 13 residues. This chain's CDR3 is CAKVRGPAYEQYF. DNA of the CDR3: TGTGCAAAAGTACGGGGTCCCGCCTACGAGCAGTACTTC.

This clone occurred a few times. The V gene is TRBV10-3, the J gene TRBJ2-7, with D maybe TRBD2 (5 bases). Trimming cost V 6 bases and J 3 bases, with 15 bases left between them. CDR1 is ENHRY and CDR2 is SYGVKD in the germline V gene. The CDR3 length is 14 residues. This chain's CDR3 is CAIRDSLSRYEQYF. The CDR3 DNA sequence: TGTGCCATCAGGGACTCCCTGTCCCGCTACGAGCAGTACTTC.

This clone appeared a few times. The rearrangement joins TRBV2 to TRBJ1-1; possibly TRBD1 for D (5 bases). The CDR3 has 13 residues. Trimming removed 2 bases from V and 11 bases from J, with 15 bases in between. The V gene's germline CDR1 is SNHLY and CDR2 FYNNEI. The CDR3 DNA reads as TGTGCCAGCAGTGAACCCGGGGAGGGGTGGGCTTTCTTT. Translated: CASSEPGEGWAFF. Supplemented by reference TRBV2 and TRBJ1-1, the full variable domain reads EPEVTQTPSHQVTQMGQEVILRCVPISNHLYFYWYRQILGQKVEFLVSFYNNEISEKSEIFDDQFSVERPDGSNFTLKIRSTKLEDSAMYFCASSEPGEGWAFFGQGTRLTVV.

This clone has a handful of counts. J is TRBJ2-5 and V is TRBV7-9; possibly TRBD1 for D (6 bases). This CDR3 spans 13 amino acids. Germline V lookup: CDR1 SEHNR, CDR2 FQNEAQ (reference sequence). V lost 5 bases, J lost 3 bases, and 10 bases lay in between. The CDR3 sequence is CASSAWTEETQYF. In DNA, the CDR3 is TGTGCCAGCAGCGCCTGGACAGAAGAGACCCAGTACTTC.

The J gene is TRBJ1-1, the V gene TRBV5-4; a weak D match, TRBD1 (6 bases). This CDR3 has 15 amino acids. Germline V gene sequence: CDR1 SGHNT, CDR2 YYREEE (reference sequence). The V end was cut by 2 bases, the J end by 5 bases, with 16 bases between. This CDR3 is CASSLSGERRTEAFF. The CDR3 DNA sequence: TGTGCCAGCAGCTTATCAGGGGAGCGGAGGACTGAAGCTTTCTTT.

This clone has just a few counts. The V gene is TRBV4-1, the J gene TRBJ2-7; tentative D call: TRBD1 (5 bases). Trimming stripped 0 bases from V and 10 bases from J, with 10 bases between. The CDR3 consists of 12 residues. Germline CDR1 reads MGHRA; CDR2 reads YSYEKL. The DNA of the CDR3 is TGCGCCAGCAGCCAAGACAGGGCTACTCAGTACTTC. It specifies CASSQDRATQYF.

This chain joins TRBV30 and TRBJ1-5, with no clear D. Germline loops: CDR1 GTSNPN, CDR2 SVGIG (reference sequence). Deletions cut 2 bases from V and 0 bases from J, with 5 bases between. This CDR3 contains 13 residues. In DNA, the CDR3 is TGTGCCTGGAGTCGTTATAGCAATCAGCCCCAGCATTTT. It codes for CAWSRYSNQPQHF.

The DNA of the CDR3 is TGTGCCAGCAGTTTATATGGGACAGATGAAAAACTGTTTTTT. Its protein is CASSLYGTDEKLFF. The chain is built from TRBV27 and TRBJ1-4, with 7 bases identical to TRBD1. Germline loops: CDR1 MNHEY, CDR2 SMNVEV (reference sequence). The CDR3 is made up of 14 amino acids. With V trimmed by 1 base and J by 6 bases, 2 bases remained unmatched.

This chain links TRBV19 with TRBJ1-1, with TRBD1 matching over 7 bases. The CDR3 sequence is 13 residues long. CDR1 is LNHDA, CDR2 SQIVND, per germline (reference sequence). The ends lost 6 bases at V and 1 base at J; junction bases unmatched: 2. CDR3 coding DNA: TGTGCCAGTAGGGGGACAGAGAACACTGAAGCTTTCTTT. Its protein product is CASRGTENTEAFF. Based on the CDR3 plus reference TRBV19 and TRBJ1-1, the full variable domain is DGGITQSPKYLFRKEGQNVTLSCEQNLNHDAMYWYRQDPGQGLRLIYYSQIVNDFQKGDIAEGYSVSREKKESFPLTVTSAQKNPTAFYLCASRGTENTEAFFGQGTRLTVV.